A selection of T cell receptor beta chains follows, all from one sample in a study of blood T cell repertoires in COVID-19. Sequencing used immunoSEQ multiplex PCR; TCRdb keeps in-frame clones, though not all of them. Counted here are around 80,000 clones, 83% occurring once; the ten biggest clones make up around 29%. Material for sequencing was peripheral blood. These TCRs come from a woman of 80 years or more with acute or convalescent COVID-19. Both conserved end residues are part of each CDR3. The D gene is left open where the match is weak. Only part of the rows carry a size: once, few, many, or a class if the clone is expanded.

>.|TRBJ2-7|TRBV2|TRBD2|16
TGTGCCAGCAGTGGCCCCTTGAGCGGGAGGGGCTACGAGCAGTACTTC
CASSGPLSGRGYEQYF
>.|TRBJ1-3|TRBV11-2|.|14
TGTGCCAGCGCTACCGACTACCCTGGAAACACCATATATTTT
CASATDYPGNTIYF
>once|TRBJ1-1|TRBV7-9|TRBD1|15
TGTGCCAGCAGCCCTAAGACAGGGTCCGACACTGAAGCTTTCTTT
CASSPKTGSDTEAFF
>.|TRBJ2-3|TRBV18|TRBD2|13
TGTGCCAGCTCACCACTGAGCGGGGGTACGCAGTATTTT
CASSPLSGGTQYF
>.|TRBJ2-1|TRBV13|TRBD2|19
TGTGCCAGCAGCTCTATAGGATGGGGGAGGGTCAACATGGTCAATGAGCAGTTCTTC
CASSSIGWGRVNMVNEQFF
>.|TRBJ2-7|TRBV9|TRBD2|15
TGTGCCAGCAGCGCACTAGCGGGAGGGCACGACGAGCAGTACTTC
CASSALAGGHDEQYF
>.|TRBJ2-5|TRBV5-1|TRBD1|15
TGCGCCAGCAGCTTGGCAGGGACAGGGGAAGAGACCCAGTACTTC
CASSLAGTGEETQYF
>.|TRBJ2-7|TRBV11-2|.|12
TGTGCCAGCAGCTTAATCACCTACGAGCAGTACTTC
CASSLITYEQYF
>.|TRBJ2-3|TRBV5-1|TRBD2|17
TGCGCCAGCAGCTTGGTGGTAGCGGGAGCCGACACAGATACGCAGTATTTT
CASSLVVAGADTDTQYF
>.|TRBJ2-7|TRBV6-5|.|14
TGTGCCAGCAGGGACACAGGGGGGGTAGACGAGCAGTACTTC
CASRDTGGVDEQYF
>.|TRBJ2-3|TRBV7-3|.|13
TGTGCCAGCAGCCTCCAGGCGGGAAAGGCGCAGTATTTT
CASSLQAGKAQYF
>.|TRBJ1-4|TRBV4-2|.|15
TGTGCCAGCAGCCAAGATCTAGGATCCGGTGGAAAACTGTTTTTT
CASSQDLGSGGKLFF
>few|TRBJ1-5|TRBV5-6|TRBD1|17
TGTGCCAGCAGTAGGAAGACAGGGGGCTGGAGCAATCAGCCCCAGCATTTT
CASSRKTGGWSNQPQHF
>few|TRBJ2-3|TRBV10-3|TRBD2|14
TGTGCCATCATGCCTAGCGGAAACACAGATACGCAGTATTTT
CAIMPSGNTDTQYF
>.|TRBJ1-2|TRBV27|TRBD1|13
TGTGCCAGCAGTTTCTCCTACAGGGGTGGCTACACCTTC
CASSFSYRGGYTF
>.|TRBJ2-5|TRBV4-3|TRBD1|16
TGCGCCAGCAGCCAAGCCCCCGGACAGGGTGAAGTACCCCAGTACTTC
CASSQAPGQGEVPQYF
>.|TRBJ2-7|TRBV10-2|TRBD1|14
TGCGCCAGCAGTGTTCAGGGGGAGTCCTACGAGCAGTACTTC
CASSVQGESYEQYF
>.|TRBJ2-1|TRBV6-5|TRBD2|13
TGTGCCAGCACGTGGGGGGGGAGGAATGAGCAGTTCTTC
CASTWGGRNEQFF
>.|TRBJ1-2|TRBV4-1|TRBD1|15
TGCGCCAGCAGCCCGGGACAGGGGGCGCCGAGAGGCTACACCTTC
CASSPGQGAPRGYTF
>.|TRBJ2-1|TRBV2|TRBD1|15
TGTGCCAGCAGAGATACAGGGGGGTCCTACAATGAGCAGTTCTTC
CASRDTGGSYNEQFF
>.|TRBJ2-1|TRBV5-1|TRBD2|15
TGCGCCAGCAGCTTCGGACTAGCGGGAGAGAGTGAGCAGTTCTTC
CASSFGLAGESEQFF
>.|TRBJ2-7|TRBV7-2|.|12
TGTGCCAGCAGCCGCTACAGGGACGAGCAGTACTTC
CASSRYRDEQYF
>.|TRBJ2-2|TRBV14|.|14
TGTGCCAGCAGCCAAGACCTGAACACCGGGGAGCTGTTTTTT
CASSQDLNTGELFF
>.|TRBJ2-6|TRBV18|.|17
TGTGCCAGCTCACCGAGGGTTGCCTCGTCTGGGGCCAACGTCCTGACTTTC
CASSPRVASSGANVLTF
>.|TRBJ2-2|TRBV18|TRBD2|16
TGTGCCAGCACTCCGCCCAATAGCGGGAGTACAGGGGAGCTGTTTTTT
CASTPPNSGSTGELFF
>.|TRBJ2-5|TRBV11-2|.|14
TGTGCCAGCAGCTTAGGGCAGATCCAAGAGACCCAGTACTTC
CASSLGQIQETQYF
>.|TRBJ2-3|TRBV5-1|TRBD2|16
TGCGCCAGCAGTCTGGCGGGAGCCACGCAGCAAGATACGCAGTATTTT
CASSLAGATQQDTQYF
>.|TRBJ2-4|TRBV18|.|14
TGTGCCAGCTCAGGGGGAATCGGGGGTGACATTCAGTACTTC
CASSGGIGGDIQYF
>.|TRBJ2-3|TRBV11-2|.|14
TGTGCCAGCAGCACATATAGACTGTCAGATACGCAGTATTTT
CASSTYRLSDTQYF
>.|TRBJ2-3|TRBV4-3|.|15
TGCGCCAGCAGCCAAAGGGGCGCTAGCACAGATACGCAGTATTTT
CASSQRGASTDTQYF
>.|TRBJ2-5|TRBV7-2|.|15
TGTGCCAGCAGCTTAATGGAGGGAGCGCAAGAGACCCAGTACTTC
CASSLMEGAQETQYF
>.|TRBJ2-7|TRBV27|.|11
TGTGCCAGCAGCTCAGGGTGGGAGCAGTACTTC
CASSSGWEQYF
>.|TRBJ1-2|TRBV11-3|TRBD1|16
TGTGCCAGCAGCTTAGGGTATGACCAGGGGGAGAATGGCTACACCTTC
CASSLGYDQGENGYTF
>.|TRBJ1-6|TRBV19|TRBD1|15
TGTGCCACCTCCCGAGGGACAGACCATAATTCACCCCTCCACTTT
CATSRGTDHNSPLHF
>.|TRBJ2-1|TRBV28|.|15
TGTGCCAGCTCAACGGGGGGCGAGTCCTACAATGAGCAGTTCTTC
CASSTGGESYNEQFF
>.|TRBJ1-3|TRBV7-9|TRBD1|15
TGTGCCAGCAGCTTAGTCGGGACAGGCGGAAACACCATATATTTT
CASSLVGTGGNTIYF
>once|TRBJ2-2|TRBV19|TRBD2|15
TGTGCCAGTAGGGCGGTAGGGAGGGAGGCCGGGGAGCTGTTTTTT
CASRAVGREAGELFF
>.|TRBJ2-1|TRBV10-3|TRBD2|15
TGTGCCAGTCGTATAGCGGGAGGCGCCAACAATGAGCAGTTCTTC
CASRIAGGANNEQFF
>.|TRBJ2-7|TRBV6-5|TRBD2|15
TGTGCCAGCAGTTACTCGACTAGCAGCTCCTACGAGCAGTACTTC
CASSYSTSSSYEQYF
>.|TRBJ1-2|TRBV5-1|.|14
TGCGCCAGCAGCTTGGTTTTAGCTAACTATGGCTACACCTTC
CASSLVLANYGYTF
>.|TRBJ2-2|TRBV13|TRBD2|16
TGTGCCAGCAGCTTACTTGGGACTAGCCCCACCGGGGAGCTGTTTTTT
CASSLLGTSPTGELFF